This TCR beta chain was profiled in a study of a mutant IDH1 vaccine in newly diagnosed glioma. Overall study context: Vaccines were begun 4-6 weeks after radiotherapy alone, or with temozolomide cycles. Most patients had received both radiotherapy and temozolomide, the prior options being radiotherapy, temozolomide, or both. Findings and limits, study-wide: Variations in leading peripheral T cell clonotypes appeared to have no connection with pseudoprogression.

Sequenced by immunoSEQ multiplex PCR; TCRdb stores in-frame clones only, minus some. The table has 50,000 to 75,000 clones, 74% seen once. Time point specified: week 35, safety follow-up. A 20-mer mutant IDH1 peptide at 300 ug was injected subcutaneously with topical imiquimod. The patients were given eight vaccinations, one each in weeks 1, 3, 5, 7, 11, 15, 19 and 23. Germline V gene sequence: CDR1 SGHNT, CDR2 YYREEE (reference sequence). The V gene end was trimmed by 1 base and the J gene end by 6 bases; junction bases not matched to a gene: 5. This CDR3 comprises 14 residues. Remarks on this clone: Its specificity is unknown.

The J gene is TRBJ1-2, the V gene TRBV5-4; 8 bases are a match to TRBD1. The sequence derives from a man between 45 and 60 years old with glioma. The material sequenced was PBMCs, taken from a glioma patient whose treatment included an IDH1 peptide vaccine. CDR3 region: CASSLMTGDHGYTF. CDR3 bases: TGTGCCAGCAGCTTGATGACAGGGGATCATGGCTACACCTTC.